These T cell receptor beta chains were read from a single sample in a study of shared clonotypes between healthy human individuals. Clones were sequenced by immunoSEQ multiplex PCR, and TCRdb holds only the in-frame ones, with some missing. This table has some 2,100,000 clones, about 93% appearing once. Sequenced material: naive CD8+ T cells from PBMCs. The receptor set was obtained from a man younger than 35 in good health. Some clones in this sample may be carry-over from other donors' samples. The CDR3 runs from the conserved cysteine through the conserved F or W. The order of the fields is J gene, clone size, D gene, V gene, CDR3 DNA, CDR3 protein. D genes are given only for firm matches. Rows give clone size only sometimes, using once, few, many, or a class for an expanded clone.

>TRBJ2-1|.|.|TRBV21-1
TGTGCCAGCAGCAAGGGGTCCCGGAAGGGGACCTACAATGAGCAGTTCTTC
CASSKGSRKGTYNEQFF
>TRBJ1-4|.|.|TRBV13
TGTGCCAGCAGCTCACCAGGGAGGAAGGAAAAACTGTTTTTT
CASSSPGRKEKLFF
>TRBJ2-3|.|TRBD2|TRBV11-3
TGTGCCAGCAGCTCGGCCGGGACTAAGAACACAGATACGCAGTATTTT
CASSSAGTKNTDTQYF
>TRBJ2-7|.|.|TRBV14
TGTGCCAGCAGCCCACTAGGGTACTCCTACGAGCAGTACTTC
CASSPLGYSYEQYF
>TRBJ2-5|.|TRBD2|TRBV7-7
TGTGCCAGCAGCTTTAGCGGGATCGGAGAGACCCAGTACTTC
CASSFSGIGETQYF
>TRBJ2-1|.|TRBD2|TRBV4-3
TGCGCCAGCAGCCAAGATGGGACTAGCAGCAATGAGCAGTTCTTC
CASSQDGTSSNEQFF
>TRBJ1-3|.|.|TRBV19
TGTGCCAGTAGTCCCGTTTGGAATGCCTACTCTGGAAACACCATATATTTT
CASSPVWNAYSGNTIYF
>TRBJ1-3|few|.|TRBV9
TGTGCCAGCAGCGAGGACGGGACCTCTGGAAACACCATATATTTT
CASSEDGTSGNTIYF
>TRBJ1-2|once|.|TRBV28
TGTGCCAGCAGGGCCTCGGGTTCCTATGGCTACACCTTC
CASRASGSYGYTF
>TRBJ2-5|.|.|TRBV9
TGTGCCAGCAGCAAATGGGAGACCCAGTACTTC
CASSKWETQYF
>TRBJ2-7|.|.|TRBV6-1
TGTGCCAGCAGTGAAGAGTTGGCAGGGGCCTACGAGCAGTACTTC
CASSEELAGAYEQYF